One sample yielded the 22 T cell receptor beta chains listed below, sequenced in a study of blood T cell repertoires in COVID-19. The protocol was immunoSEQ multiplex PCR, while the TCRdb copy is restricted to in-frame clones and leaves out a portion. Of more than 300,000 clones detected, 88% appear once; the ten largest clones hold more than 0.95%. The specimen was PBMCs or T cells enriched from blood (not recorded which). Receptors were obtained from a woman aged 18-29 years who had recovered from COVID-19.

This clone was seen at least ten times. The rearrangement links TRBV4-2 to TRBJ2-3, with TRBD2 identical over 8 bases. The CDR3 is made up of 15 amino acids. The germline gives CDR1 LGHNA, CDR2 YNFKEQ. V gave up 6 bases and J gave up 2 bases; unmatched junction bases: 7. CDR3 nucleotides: TGTGCCAGCAGATCCACTAGCGGAGACACAGATACGCAGTATTTT. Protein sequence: CASRSTSGDTDTQYF.

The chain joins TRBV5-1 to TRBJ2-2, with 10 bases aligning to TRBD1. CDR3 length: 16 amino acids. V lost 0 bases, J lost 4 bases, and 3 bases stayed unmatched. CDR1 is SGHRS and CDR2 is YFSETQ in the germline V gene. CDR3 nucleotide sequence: TGCGCCAGCAGCTTGGATGGACAGGGGGTCACCGGGGAGCTGTTTTTT. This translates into CASSLDGQGVTGELFF.

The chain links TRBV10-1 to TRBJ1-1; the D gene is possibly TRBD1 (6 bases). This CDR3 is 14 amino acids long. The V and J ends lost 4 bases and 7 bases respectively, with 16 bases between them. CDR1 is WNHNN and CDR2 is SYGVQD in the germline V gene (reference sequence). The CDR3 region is CASSGPEQGFEAFF. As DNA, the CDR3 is TGCGCCAGCAGTGGGCCGGAACAGGGATTTGAAGCTTTCTTT.

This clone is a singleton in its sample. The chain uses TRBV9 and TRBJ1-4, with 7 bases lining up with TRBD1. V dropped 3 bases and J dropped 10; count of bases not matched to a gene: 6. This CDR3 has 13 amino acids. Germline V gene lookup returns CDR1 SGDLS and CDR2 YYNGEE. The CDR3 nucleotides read TGTGCCAGCAGCGATGACAGGGAAGGAAAACTGTTTTTT. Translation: CASSDDREGKLFF.

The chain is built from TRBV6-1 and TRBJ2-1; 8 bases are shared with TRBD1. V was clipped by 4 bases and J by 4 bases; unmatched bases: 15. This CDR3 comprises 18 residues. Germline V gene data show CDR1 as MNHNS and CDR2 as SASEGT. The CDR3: CASSVLPTSGQVYNEQFF. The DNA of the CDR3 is TGTGCCAGCAGTGTTCTCCCGACTTCGGGACAGGTTTACAATGAGCAGTTCTTC.

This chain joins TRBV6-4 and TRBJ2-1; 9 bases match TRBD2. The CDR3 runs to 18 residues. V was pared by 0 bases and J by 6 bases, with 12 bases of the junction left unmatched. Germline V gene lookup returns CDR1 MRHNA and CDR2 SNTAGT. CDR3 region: CASSDSFLASGEVNEQFF. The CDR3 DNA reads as TGTGCCAGCAGTGACTCATTTTTGGCTAGCGGGGAAGTCAATGAGCAGTTCTTC.

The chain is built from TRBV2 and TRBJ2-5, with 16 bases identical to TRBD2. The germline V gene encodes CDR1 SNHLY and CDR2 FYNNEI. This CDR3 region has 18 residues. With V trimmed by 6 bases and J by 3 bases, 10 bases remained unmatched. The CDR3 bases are TGTGCCAGCAGGGGACTAGCGGGGGGGACTAAGCTTAAAGAGACCCAGTACTTC. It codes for CASRGLAGGTKLKETQYF. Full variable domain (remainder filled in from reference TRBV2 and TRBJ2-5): EPEVTQTPSHQVTQMGQEVILRCVPISNHLYFYWYRQILGQKVEFLVSFYNNEISEKSEIFDDQFSVERPDGSNFTLKIRSTKLEDSAMYFCASRGLAGGTKLKETQYFGPGTRLLVL.

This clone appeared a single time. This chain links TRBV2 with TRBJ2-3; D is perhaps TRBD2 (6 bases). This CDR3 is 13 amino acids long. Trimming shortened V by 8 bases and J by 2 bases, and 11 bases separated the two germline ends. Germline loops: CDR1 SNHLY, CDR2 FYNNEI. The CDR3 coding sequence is TGTGCCAGCGATCGGACTAACACAGATACGCAGTATTTT. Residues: CASDRTNTDTQYF.

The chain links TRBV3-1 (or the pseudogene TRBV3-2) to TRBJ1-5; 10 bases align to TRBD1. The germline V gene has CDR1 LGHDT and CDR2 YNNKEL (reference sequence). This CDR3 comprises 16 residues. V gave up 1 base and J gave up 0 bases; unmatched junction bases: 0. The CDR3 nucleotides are TGTGCCAGCAGCCAAGGGGACAGGGGTAGCAATCAGCCCCAGCATTTT. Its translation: CASSQGDRGSNQPQHF.

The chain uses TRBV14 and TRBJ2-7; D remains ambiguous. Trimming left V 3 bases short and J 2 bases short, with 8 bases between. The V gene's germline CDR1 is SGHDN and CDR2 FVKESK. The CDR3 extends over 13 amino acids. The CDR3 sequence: CASSHLAPYEQYF. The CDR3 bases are TGTGCCAGCAGCCACCTCGCGCCCTACGAGCAGTACTTC.

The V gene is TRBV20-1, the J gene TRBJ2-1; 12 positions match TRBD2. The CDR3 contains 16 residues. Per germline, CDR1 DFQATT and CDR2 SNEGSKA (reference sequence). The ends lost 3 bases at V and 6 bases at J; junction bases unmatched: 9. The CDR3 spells CSASSLAGGPLNEQFF. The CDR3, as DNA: TGCAGTGCTAGTTCGCTAGCGGGGGGGCCCCTCAATGAGCAGTTCTTC.

CDR3 protein: CASSHRVGGTQYF. As DNA, the CDR3 is TGTGCCAGCAGCCATAGAGTAGGGGGAACGCAGTATTTT. The chain is built from TRBV3-1 (or the pseudogene TRBV3-2) and TRBJ2-3; maybe TRBD1 (6 bases). The CDR3 is made up of 13 amino acids. The germline V gene encodes CDR1 LGHDT and CDR2 YNNKEL (reference sequence). V was clipped by 3 bases and J by 9 bases, with 13 bases between them.

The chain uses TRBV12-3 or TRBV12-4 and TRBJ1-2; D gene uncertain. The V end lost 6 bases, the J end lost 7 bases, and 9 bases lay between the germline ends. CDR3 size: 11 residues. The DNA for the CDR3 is TGTGCCAGCAGCTTGACGGGTGGCTACACCTTC. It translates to CASSLTGGYTF.

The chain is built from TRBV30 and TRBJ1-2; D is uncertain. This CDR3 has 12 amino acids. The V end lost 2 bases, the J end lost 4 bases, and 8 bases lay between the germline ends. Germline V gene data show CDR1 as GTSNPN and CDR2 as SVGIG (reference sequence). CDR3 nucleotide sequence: TGTGCCTGGAGTCTGACATCCTATGGCTACACCTTC. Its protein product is CAWSLTSYGYTF.

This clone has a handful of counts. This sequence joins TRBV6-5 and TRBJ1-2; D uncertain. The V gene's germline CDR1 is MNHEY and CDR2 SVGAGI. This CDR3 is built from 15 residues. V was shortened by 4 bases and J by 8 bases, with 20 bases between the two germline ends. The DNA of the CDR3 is TGTGCCAGCAGTTCCGAGAGATTACCCCCATGGGGCTACACCTTC. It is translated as CASSSERLPPWGYTF.

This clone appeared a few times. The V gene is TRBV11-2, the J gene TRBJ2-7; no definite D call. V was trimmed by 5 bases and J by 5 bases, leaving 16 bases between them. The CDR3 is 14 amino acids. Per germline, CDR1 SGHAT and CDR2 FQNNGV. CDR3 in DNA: TGTGCCAGCAGCCCCCAGCGTCAGAACAACGAGCAGTACTTC. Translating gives CASSPQRQNNEQYF.

In DNA, the CDR3 is TGTGCCAGCAGTTGGCCCTTCTCCTCCCGGGACAAGATTACGTATGGCTACACCTTC. This codes for CASSWPFSSRDKITYGYTF. The chain combines TRBV28 with TRBJ1-2; tentative D call: TRBD1 (6 bases). With 4 bases removed from V and 5 bases from J, the gap between germline ends came to 29 bases. In germline, CDR1 is MDHEN, CDR2 SYDVKM. This CDR3 contains 19 residues.

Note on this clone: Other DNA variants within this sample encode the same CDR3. The CDR3 DNA reads as TGTGCCAGCAGCCCCCGGGGATACTCACCCCTCCACTTT. It yields the protein CASSPRGYSPLHF. The chain joins TRBV9 to TRBJ1-6; D is uncertain. From germline, CDR1 is SGDLS and CDR2 YYNGEE. This CDR3 contains 13 residues. Trimming took off 4 bases at V and 10 bases at J, with 12 bases between the two ends.

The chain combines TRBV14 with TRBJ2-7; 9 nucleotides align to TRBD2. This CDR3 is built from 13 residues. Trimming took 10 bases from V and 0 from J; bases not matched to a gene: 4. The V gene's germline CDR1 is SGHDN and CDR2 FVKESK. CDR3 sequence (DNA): TGTGCCACTAGCGGGGACCACTCCTACGAGCAGTACTTC. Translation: CATSGDHSYEQYF.

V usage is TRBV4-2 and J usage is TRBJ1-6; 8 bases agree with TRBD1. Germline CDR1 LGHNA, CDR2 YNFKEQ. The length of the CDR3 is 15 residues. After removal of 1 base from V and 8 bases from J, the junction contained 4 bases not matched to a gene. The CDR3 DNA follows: TGTGCCAGCAGCCAAGTTCTACAGGGGGATTCACCCCTCCACTTT. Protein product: CASSQVLQGDSPLHF.

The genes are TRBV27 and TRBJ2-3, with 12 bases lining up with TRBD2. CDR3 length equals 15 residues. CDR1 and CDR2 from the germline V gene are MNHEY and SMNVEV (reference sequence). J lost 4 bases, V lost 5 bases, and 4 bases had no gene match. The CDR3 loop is CASSLAGGLADTQYF. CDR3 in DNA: TGTGCCAGCAGTCTAGCGGGGGGGCTCGCAGATACGCAGTATTTT.

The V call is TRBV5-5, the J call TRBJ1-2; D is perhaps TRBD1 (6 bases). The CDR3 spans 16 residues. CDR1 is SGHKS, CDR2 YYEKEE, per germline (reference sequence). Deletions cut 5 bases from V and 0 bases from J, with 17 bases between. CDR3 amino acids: CASSFLQGETNYGYTF. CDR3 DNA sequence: TGTGCCAGCAGTTTTTTACAGGGTGAGACTAACTATGGCTACACCTTC.